Listed below are T cell receptor beta chains from one sample, sequenced in a study of blood T cells in healthy people across ages. MiXCR, applied by TCRdb to the 5' RACE reads, yields one record per CDR3 protein. The sample has 550,000 to 650,000 distinct CDR3 sequences; less than 35% are singletons. Sequencing was carried out using blood. The receptors derive from a woman over 75 in good health. The CDR3 runs from the conserved cysteine through the conserved F or W. D genes are given only for firm matches.

v_call d_call cdr3_aa
TRBV2 TRBD1 CASIRDRESPLHF
TRBV5-6 . CASSPGHLYEQYF
TRBV29-1 . CSVVGGKGDTEAFF
TRBV9 TRBD2 CASSEAVGRGDIQYF
TRBV5-1 . CASSLTMAGETQYF
TRBV7-2 TRBD1 CASSSTSGTGDHEQYF
TRBV9 . CASSEGSTGGYTF
TRBV12-3/TRBV12-4 TRBD2 CASNFVPGGNEQFF
TRBV12-3/TRBV12-4 . CASSSQDKITEAFF
TRBV7-2 . CASSPDSPYGYTF
TRBV30 . CAWSVGWEPYEQYF
TRBV7-2 . CASSSSPSGQQETQYF
TRBV4-2 . CASSQDRRGVSTDTQYF
TRBV7-9 TRBD2 CASSSQGGGGAFNGQFF
TRBV7-2 TRBD1 CASSSWTGPGEQFF
TRBV28 TRBD1 CASTPPGTGIGNTIYF
TRBV6-1 . CASRDTFTDTQYF
TRBV10-3 . CAIRAAGAATEAFF
TRBV14 . CASSLDKLNEKLFF
TRBV20-1 . CSPWDNEQFF
TRBV5-1 TRBD1 CASSPDRVSGGYTF
TRBV9 TRBD2 CASSAGTSGGAKGTDTQYF
TRBV7-2 . CASSFLGPADTQYF
TRBV7-3 . CASSLNRGSGYTF
TRBV7-2 . CASSSSGRSNEKLFF
TRBV19 . CASSVRNTEAFF
TRBV6-2/TRBV6-3 . CASSYSYRGGFF
TRBV6-6 . CASSPGSHEQYF
TRBV6-2/TRBV6-3 TRBD2 CASTEGGGTYEQYF
TRBV7-7 TRBD1 CASSSTGGLIYTGELFF
TRBV12-5 . CASGLYTEAFF
TRBV5-4 TRBD1 CASSGTGQGRTGELFF
TRBV7-8 . CASTLFREETQYF
TRBV24-1 . CATRDSIGEQYF
TRBV24-1 TRBD1 CATSDTGGNQPQHF
TRBV20-1 TRBD2 CSARSPGGFQFF
TRBV30 TRBD1 CAWSVPSGGGVQPQHF
TRBV7-3 TRBD2 CASSLTGVAGETQYF
TRBV7-9 . CASSEGTPYGQYF
TRBV28 TRBD1 CASTTGGPILYGYTF
TRBV7-2 TRBD2 CASSRPQRGGYNEQFF
TRBV2 . CASSEGRGQYF
TRBV7-3 . CASSFSGPTGELFF
TRBV5-1 TRBD1 CASSGGQVAGYTF
TRBV9 TRBD2 CASSVARGGMETQYF
TRBV13 . CASSSTRTARTDTQYF
TRBV11-3 . CASSSARRGTQYF
TRBV7-9 . CASSPPRQTEAFF
TRBV2 TRBD1 CASRRTGVNSPLHF
TRBV7-2 . CASSSQRWDQETQYF
TRBV6-1 . CASAGESYQPQHF
TRBV4-2 TRBD1 CASSQVVTGSTDTQYF
TRBV7-9 . CASTEGPNAYEQYF
TRBV7-2 TRBD2 CASSSRLSGGSQEAQYF
TRBV5-1 . CASSNSGTSYGYTF